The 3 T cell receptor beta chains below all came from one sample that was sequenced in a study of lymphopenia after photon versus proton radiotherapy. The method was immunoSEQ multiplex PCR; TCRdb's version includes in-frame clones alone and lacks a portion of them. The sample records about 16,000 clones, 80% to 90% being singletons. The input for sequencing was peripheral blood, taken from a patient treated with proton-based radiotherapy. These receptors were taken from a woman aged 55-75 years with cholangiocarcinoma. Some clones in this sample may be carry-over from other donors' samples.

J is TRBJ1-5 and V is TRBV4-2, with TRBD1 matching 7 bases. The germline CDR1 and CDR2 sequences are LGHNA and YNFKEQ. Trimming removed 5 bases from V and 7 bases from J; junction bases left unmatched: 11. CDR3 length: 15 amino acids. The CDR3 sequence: CASSSGQTQPQPQHF. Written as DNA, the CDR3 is TGTGCCAGCAGCTCGGGACAGACCCAGCCCCAGCCCCAGCATTTT.

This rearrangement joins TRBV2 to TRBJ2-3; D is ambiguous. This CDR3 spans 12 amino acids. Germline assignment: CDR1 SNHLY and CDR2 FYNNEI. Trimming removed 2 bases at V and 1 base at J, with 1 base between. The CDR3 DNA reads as TGTGCCAGCAGTGAACGCACAGATACGCAGTATTTT. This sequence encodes CASSERTDTQYF.

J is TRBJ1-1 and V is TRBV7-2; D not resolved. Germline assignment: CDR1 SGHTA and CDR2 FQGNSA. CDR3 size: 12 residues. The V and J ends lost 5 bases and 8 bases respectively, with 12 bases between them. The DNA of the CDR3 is TGTGCCAGCAGCCCACAGAGGAGAGAAGCTTTCTTT. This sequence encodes CASSPQRREAFF.